The rows below give T cell receptor beta chains drawn from one sample of a study of T cells in Graves' hyperthyroidism and ophthalmopathy. Each CDR3 protein is one row after TCRdb ran MiXCR on the multiplex PCR reads. The table records hundreds of thousands of distinct CDR3 sequences, more than 45% of them present only once. Material: peripheral blood or thyroid tissue (not recorded which). Source of these receptors: a young woman with Graves' hyperthyroidism. Each CDR3 is given with its conserved first and last residue. The D gene is left open where the match is weak. The size entry is marked missing in some rows and otherwise reads once, few, many or a size class.

clone size	D gene	J gene	V gene	CDR3 DNA	CDR3 protein
NA	NA	TRBJ2-7	TRBV10-3	TGTGCCAGCAGTTACAACAGAGATTCCTACGAGCAGTACTTC	CASSYNRDSYEQYF
NA	TRBD2	TRBJ2-2	TRBV6-1	TGTGCCAGCAGTCAGAGCGGGAGAGCCACCGGGGAGCTGTTTTTT	CASSQSGRATGELFF
NA	NA	TRBJ2-5	TRBV20-1	TGCAGTGCTAGAGCCACCGTAGGAGAGACCCAGTACTTC	CSARATVGETQYF
many	NA	TRBJ2-2	TRBV29-1	TGCGGTGGTCAGGCCGGCGGGGCCGGGGAGCTGTTTTTT	CGGQAGGAGELFF
NA	NA	TRBJ1-1	TRBV2	TGTGCCAGCAGTGAATGGCCCCCGGGCGCTGAAGCTTTCTTT	CASSEWPPGAEAFF
NA	NA	TRBJ1-2	TRBV29-1	TGCAGCGAGCCCAACAGGGCGAACTATGGCTACACCTTC	CSEPNRANYGYTF
NA	NA	TRBJ1-1	TRBV20-1	TGCAGTGCGACTGCCTCGGGGCCTGAAGCTTTCTTT	CSATASGPEAFF
NA	NA	TRBJ2-7	TRBV20-1	TGCAGTGCTAGAGACGGGACACACGAGCAGTACTTC	CSARDGTHEQYF
many	TRBD2	TRBJ2-5	TRBV7-2	TGTGCCAGCAGCTGGGACTGGCGGGAGGAAGAGACCCAGTACTTC	CASSWDWREEETQYF
many	TRBD2	TRBJ2-5	TRBV10-3	TGTGCCATCAGTGCACAAGGGCTAGCGGGAGAGACCCAGTACTTC	CAISAQGLAGETQYF
many	NA	TRBJ2-7	TRBV20-1	TGCAGTGCGAGAGGCGTCGCCTACGAGCAGTACTTC	CSARGVAYEQYF
many	TRBD1	TRBJ1-4	TRBV2	TGTGCCAGCAGTCTGACAGGGTACGAAAAACTGTTTTTT	CASSLTGYEKLFF
once	NA	TRBJ1-5	TRBV20-1	TGCAGTGCGGGGACACCTAATCAGCCCCAGCATTTT	CSAGTPNQPQHF
NA	TRBD1	TRBJ1-5	TRBV20-1	TGCAGTTTACCAGGACAGGGATGGACTCAGCCCCAGCATTTT	CSLPGQGWTQPQHF
few	TRBD1	TRBJ2-7	TRBV5-1	TGCGCCAGCAGCTCGACAGGGCAGCCCTACGAGCAGTACTTC	CASSSTGQPYEQYF
NA	NA	TRBJ1-2	TRBV7-8	TGCGCCAGCAGCCAAGTCCGGGACCGGCGATATGGCTACACCTTC	CASSQVRDRRYGYTF
many	NA	TRBJ1-1	TRBV10-3	TGTGCCATCAGTGAGTCCGTCACTGAAGCTTTCTTT	CAISESVTEAFF
few	TRBD1	TRBJ1-1	TRBV9	TGTGCCAGCAGCCTAACCGGGACAGGGTTCACTGAAGCTTTCTTT	CASSLTGTGFTEAFF
NA	NA	TRBJ1-1	TRBV7-6	TGTGCCAGCAGCTTGGCCGGAGCTGGCAGGGAGCTTGGCACTGAAGCTTTCTTT	CASSLAGAGRELGTEAFF
NA	NA	TRBJ1-2	TRBV24-1	TGTGCCAGTAGTATTCAGGCACCCAACTATGGCTACACCTTC	CASSIQAPNYGYTF
once	TRBD1	TRBJ1-2	TRBV15	TGTGCCACCAGCGCCGTGACAGGGGCTGACTATGGCTACACCTTC	CATSAVTGADYGYTF
NA	NA	TRBJ1-1	TRBV6-5	TGTGCCAGCAGTTACTTCACAGGTGAAGGTTTCTTT	CASSYFTGEGFF
NA	NA	TRBJ1-4	TRBV20-1	TGCAGTGCGCACGGGGGGGCAAGGGAGAAACTGTTTTTT	CSAHGGAREKLFF
NA	NA	TRBJ1-3	TRBV24-1	TGTGCCTGGAATGACAGGGGAAACACCATATATTTT	CAWNDRGNTIYF
few	NA	TRBJ1-6	TRBV7-9	TGTGCCAGCAGCTTACTGGCAGGGGTGAATTCACCCCTCCACTTT	CASSLLAGVNSPLHF
NA	NA	TRBJ2-3	TRBV7-9	TGTGCCAGCAGCCCCATGCCTAACACAGATACGCAGTATTTT	CASSPMPNTDTQYF
NA	TRBD1	TRBJ2-7	TRBV5-4	TGTGCCAGCAGCTTGACAGGACAGGGTGTCCCCTACGAGCAGTACTTC	CASSLTGQGVPYEQYF
NA	TRBD1	TRBJ1-5	TRBV19	TGTGCCAGTAGGAGCGACAGGGGGCATCAGCCCCAGCATTTT	CASRSDRGHQPQHF
NA	NA	TRBJ2-5	TRBV2	TGCGCCAGCAGCCAAGATAGTAAACAGGGCGAGGAGACCCAGTACTTC	CASSQDSKQGEETQYF
NA	NA	TRBJ1-1	TRBV13	TGCGCCAGCATCGATTACAGGAACACTGAAGCTTTCTTT	CASIDYRNTEAFF
NA	NA	TRBJ1-3	TRBV2	TGTGCCAGCAGTCCCACCTGGCAGGGAAACACCATATATTTT	CASSPTWQGNTIYF
NA	NA	TRBJ1-1	TRBV29-1	TGCAGCGTGAGGCCGGGGCCCCCTGAAGCTTTCTTT	CSVRPGPPEAFF
many	NA	TRBJ1-1	TRBV10-3	TGTGCCATCAGTGGAGAGACGCCCATGAACACTGAAGCTTTCTTT	CAISGETPMNTEAFF
many	TRBD1	TRBJ2-5	TRBV20-1	TGCAGTGCCCAAGGGGCAGGGGGCGAGAAGACCCAGTACTTC	CSAQGAGGEKTQYF
NA	NA	TRBJ2-7	TRBV6-2/TRBV6-3	TGTGCCGCCCGGAGGGGGCTCCTTTGGTCCTACGAGCAGTACTTC	CAARRGLLWSYEQYF
many	NA	TRBJ2-5	TRBV7-2	TGTGCCAGCAGCTTACGGACGGTCGAGACCCAGTACTTC	CASSLRTVETQYF
NA	NA	TRBJ1-6	TRBV29-1	TGCAGCCATCCGGGGCCGGGATCACCCCTCCACTTT	CSHPGPGSPLHF
NA	NA	TRBJ2-7	TRBV7-3	TGTGCCAGCAGCTTGGAATCCGGAACGTCGCTCTACGAGCAGTACTTC	CASSLESGTSLYEQYF
NA	TRBD1	TRBJ1-2	TRBV29-1	TGCAGCGCGGAGACAGGGAACTATGGCTACACCTTC	CSAETGNYGYTF
NA	NA	TRBJ2-3	TRBV2	TGTGCCAGCAGTGAAGGACAGGCCACAGATACGCAGTATTTT	CASSEGQATDTQYF
NA	NA	TRBJ1-1	TRBV7-2	TGTGCCAGCAGCCAAGACTCGGGGGAAGCTTTCTTT	CASSQDSGEAFF
many	NA	TRBJ1-1	TRBV2	TGTGCCAGCAGTGAGGGCAGGGGTAACACTGAAGCTTTCTTT	CASSEGRGNTEAFF
few	NA	TRBJ1-5	TRBV20-1	TGCAGTGCTAGGATGGGGAATCAGCCCCAGCATTTT	CSARMGNQPQHF
NA	NA	TRBJ2-1	TRBV29-1	TGCAGCGTTGGGCCCCCCAATTACTACAATGAGCAGTTCTTC	CSVGPPNYYNEQFF
many	NA	TRBJ1-3	TRBV25-1	TGTGCCAGCAGTGAGGCAGGGGTCGGAAACACCATATATTTT	CASSEAGVGNTIYF
NA	NA	TRBJ1-5	TRBV7-2	TGTGCCTGGAGTGACAGGCCAGATCAGCCCCAGCATTTT	CAWSDRPDQPQHF
NA	NA	TRBJ1-5	TRBV12-3/TRBV12-4	TGTGCCAGCAGCCTCTCACGAGGGAGGGGCAATCAGCCCCAGCATTTT	CASSLSRGRGNQPQHF
NA	NA	TRBJ1-2	TRBV6-4	TGTGCCAGCAGTGCTCCGGGCGGGGGCGCATCCGTTGGCTACACCTTC	CASSAPGGGASVGYTF
NA	NA	TRBJ1-3	TRBV14	TGTGCCAGCAGCCCTGATTATCCTGGAAACACCATATATTTT	CASSPDYPGNTIYF
many	TRBD1	TRBJ1-1	TRBV19	TGTGCCAGCAGGAGGGGACAGGGGAACACTGAAGCTTTCTTT	CASRRGQGNTEAFF
NA	TRBD2	TRBJ2-6	TRBV7-2	TGTGCCAGCAGCTGGGGACTAGCGGGAGGGTCTGGGGCCAACGTCCTGACTTTC	CASSWGLAGGSGANVLTF
NA	NA	TRBJ2-5	TRBV2	TGTGCCACGGGACGACAAGAGACCCAGTACTTC	CATGRQETQYF
many	NA	TRBJ2-5	TRBV7-9	TGTGCCAGCAGCGCGAAAGAGACCCAGTACTTC	CASSAKETQYF
NA	TRBD2	TRBJ2-7	TRBV5-5	TGTGCCAGCAGGGTGGGAGGGTCCTACGAGCAGTACTTC	CASRVGGSYEQYF
NA	NA	TRBJ1-5	TRBV6-1	TGTGCCAGCAGTGGGTTACCCGGACAGCCCCAGCATTTT	CASSGLPGQPQHF